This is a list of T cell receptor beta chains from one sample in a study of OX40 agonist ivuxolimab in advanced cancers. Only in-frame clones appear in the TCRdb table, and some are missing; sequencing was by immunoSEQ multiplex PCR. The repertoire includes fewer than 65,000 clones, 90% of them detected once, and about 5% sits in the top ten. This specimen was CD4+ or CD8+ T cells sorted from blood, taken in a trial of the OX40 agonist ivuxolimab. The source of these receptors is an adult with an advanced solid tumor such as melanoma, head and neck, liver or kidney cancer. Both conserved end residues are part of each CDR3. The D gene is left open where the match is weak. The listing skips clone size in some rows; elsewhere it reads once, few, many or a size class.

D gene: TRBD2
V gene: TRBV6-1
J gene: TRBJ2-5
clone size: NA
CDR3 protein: CASSEPRGWGETQYF
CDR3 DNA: TGTGCCAGCAGTGAGCCGCGGGGGTGGGGAGAGACCCAGTACTTC

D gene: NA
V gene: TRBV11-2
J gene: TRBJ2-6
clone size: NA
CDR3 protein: CASVQISGANVLTF
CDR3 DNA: TGTGCCAGCGTTCAGATCTCTGGGGCCAACGTCCTGACTTTC

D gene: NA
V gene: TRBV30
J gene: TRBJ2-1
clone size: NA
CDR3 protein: CAWSIVAGNTEQFF
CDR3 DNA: TGTGCCTGGAGTATCGTCGCAGGGAACACGGAGCAGTTCTTC

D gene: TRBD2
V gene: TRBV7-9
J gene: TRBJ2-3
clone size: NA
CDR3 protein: CASSPPWTSGDTDTQYF
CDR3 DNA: TGTGCCAGCAGCCCTCCCTGGACTAGCGGGGACACAGATACGCAGTATTTT

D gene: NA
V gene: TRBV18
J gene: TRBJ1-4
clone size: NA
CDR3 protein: CASSPEGWANEKLFF
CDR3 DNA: TGTGCCAGCTCACCGGAGGGGTGGGCTAATGAAAAACTGTTTTTT

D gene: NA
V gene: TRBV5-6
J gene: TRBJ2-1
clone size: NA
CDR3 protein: CASSLRLEGDEQFF
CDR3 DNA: TGTGCCAGCAGCTTGCGGCTAGAGGGCGATGAGCAGTTCTTC

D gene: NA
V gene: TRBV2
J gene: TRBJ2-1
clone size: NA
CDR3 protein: CASSEQSLSYNEQFF
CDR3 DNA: TGTGCCAGCAGTGAACAGTCTCTTTCCTACAATGAGCAGTTCTTC

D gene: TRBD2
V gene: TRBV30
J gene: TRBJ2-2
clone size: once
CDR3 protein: CAWRGGPTGELFF
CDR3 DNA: TGTGCCTGGCGGGGGGGCCCCACCGGGGAGCTGTTTTTT

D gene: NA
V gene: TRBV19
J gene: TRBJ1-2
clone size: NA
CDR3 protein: CASSIAGTLLSNYGYTF
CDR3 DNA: TGTGCCAGTAGTATCGCCGGGACCTTGCTATCTAACTATGGCTACACCTTC

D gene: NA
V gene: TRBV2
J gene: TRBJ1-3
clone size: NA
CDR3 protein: CASSGGLSGNTIYF
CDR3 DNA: TGTGCCAGCAGTGGGGGACTCTCTGGAAACACCATATATTTT

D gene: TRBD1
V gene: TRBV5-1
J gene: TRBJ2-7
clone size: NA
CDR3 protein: CASSSQGASSYEQYF
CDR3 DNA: TGCGCCAGCAGCTCGCAGGGGGCGAGCTCCTACGAGCAGTACTTC

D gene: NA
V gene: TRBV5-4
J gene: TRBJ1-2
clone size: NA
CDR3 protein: CASSWENRGYTF
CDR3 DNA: TGTGCCAGCAGCTGGGAGAACCGAGGCTACACCTTC

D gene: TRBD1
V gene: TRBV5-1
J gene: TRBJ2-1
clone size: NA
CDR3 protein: CASSSGGANNEQFF
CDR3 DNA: TGCGCCAGCAGCTCAGGGGGCGCAAACAATGAGCAGTTCTTC

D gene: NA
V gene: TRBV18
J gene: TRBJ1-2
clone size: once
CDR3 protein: CASSPPGLSRDYGYTF
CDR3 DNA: TGTGCCAGCTCACCACCGGGACTTAGCAGAGACTATGGCTACACCTTC

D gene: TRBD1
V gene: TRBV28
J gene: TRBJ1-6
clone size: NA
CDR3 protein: CASSSNDRGYNSPLHF
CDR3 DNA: TGTGCCAGCAGTTCCAATGACAGGGGCTATAATTCACCCCTCCACTTT

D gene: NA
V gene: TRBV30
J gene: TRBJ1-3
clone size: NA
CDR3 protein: CAWSEKGLGTLSGNTIYF
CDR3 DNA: TGTGCCTGGAGCGAAAAGGGGCTTGGGACTCTTTCTGGAAACACCATATATTTT

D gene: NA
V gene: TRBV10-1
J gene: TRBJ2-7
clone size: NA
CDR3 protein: CASSASGPDSYEQYF
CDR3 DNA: TGCGCCAGCAGTGCCTCCGGGCCCGACTCCTACGAGCAGTACTTC

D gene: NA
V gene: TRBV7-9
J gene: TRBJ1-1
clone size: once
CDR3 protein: CASSLRAIGTEAFF
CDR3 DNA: TGTGCCAGCAGCTTACGGGCAATTGGCACTGAAGCTTTCTTT

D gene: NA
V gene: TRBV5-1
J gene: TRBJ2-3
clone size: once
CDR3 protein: CASSLEGKITDTQYF
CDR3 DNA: TGCGCCAGCAGCTTGGAAGGCAAAATCACAGATACGCAGTATTTT

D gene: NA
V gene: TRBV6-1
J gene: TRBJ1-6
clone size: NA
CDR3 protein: CASSEREAVSNSPLHF
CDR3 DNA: TGTGCCAGCAGTGAAAGAGAGGCAGTAAGCAATTCACCCCTCCACTTT

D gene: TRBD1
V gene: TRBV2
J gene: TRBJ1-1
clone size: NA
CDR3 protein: CASSATGGDTEAFF
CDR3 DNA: TGTGCCAGCAGTGCCACAGGGGGGGACACTGAAGCTTTCTTT

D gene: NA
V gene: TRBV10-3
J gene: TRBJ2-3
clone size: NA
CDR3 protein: CAISEGSGTDTQYF
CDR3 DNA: TGTGCCATCAGTGAGGGAAGTGGTACAGATACGCAGTATTTT

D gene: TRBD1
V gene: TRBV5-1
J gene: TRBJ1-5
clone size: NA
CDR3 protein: CASSPTTGTGGGQPQHF
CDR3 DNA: TGCGCCAGCAGTCCAACCACCGGGACAGGGGGCGGGCAGCCCCAGCATTTT

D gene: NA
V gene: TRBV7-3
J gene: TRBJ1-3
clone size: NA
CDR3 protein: CASSPGVASGNTIYF
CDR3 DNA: TGTGCCAGCAGCCCTGGGGTTGCATCTGGAAACACCATATATTTT

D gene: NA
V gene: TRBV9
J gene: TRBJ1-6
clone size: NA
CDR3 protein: CASSPAGDNSPLHF
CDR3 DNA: TGTGCCAGCAGCCCAGCTGGGGATAATTCACCCCTCCACTTT

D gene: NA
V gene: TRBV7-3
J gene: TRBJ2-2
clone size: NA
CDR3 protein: CASSGTGRPGELFF
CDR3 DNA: TGTGCCAGCAGCGGCACAGGCAGACCCGGGGAGCTGTTTTTT

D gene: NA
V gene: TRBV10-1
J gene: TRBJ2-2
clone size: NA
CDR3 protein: CASTSTGPGELFF
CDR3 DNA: TGCGCCAGCACGTCGACAGGACCCGGGGAGCTGTTTTTT

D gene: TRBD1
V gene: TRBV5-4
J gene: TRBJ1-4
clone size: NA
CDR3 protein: CASSLDRTGLGEKLFF
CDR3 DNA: TGTGCCAGCAGCTTAGACCGGACAGGGTTAGGTGAAAAACTGTTTTTT

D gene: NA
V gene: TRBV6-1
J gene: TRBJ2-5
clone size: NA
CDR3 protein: CASSDLGGAARETQYF
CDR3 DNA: TGTGCCAGCAGTGACCTAGGGGGGGCAGCAAGGGAGACCCAGTACTTC

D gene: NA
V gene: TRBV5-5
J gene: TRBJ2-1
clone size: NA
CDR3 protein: CASSWTSTRARNEQFF
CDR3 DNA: TGTGCCAGCAGCTGGACGTCAACTAGGGCTCGGAATGAGCAGTTCTTC

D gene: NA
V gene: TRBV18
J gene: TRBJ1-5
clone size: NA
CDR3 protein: CASTRDSGNQPQHF
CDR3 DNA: TGTGCCAGCACTCGGGACTCAGGCAATCAGCCCCAGCATTTT

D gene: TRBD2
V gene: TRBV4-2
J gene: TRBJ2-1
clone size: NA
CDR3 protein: CASSQARDYSSYNEQFF
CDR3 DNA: TGTGCCAGCAGCCAAGCCCGGGACTATAGCTCCTACAATGAGCAGTTCTTC

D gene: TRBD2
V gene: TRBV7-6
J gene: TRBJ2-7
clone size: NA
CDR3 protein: CASSLDGRAGYEQYF
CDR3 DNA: TGTGCCAGCAGCTTAGACGGGAGGGCCGGCTACGAGCAGTACTTC

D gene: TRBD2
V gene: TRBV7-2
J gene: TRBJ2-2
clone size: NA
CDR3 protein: CASSPVERGGFGELFF
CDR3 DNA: TGTGCCAGCAGCCCCGTGGAGCGGGGGGGCTTCGGGGAGCTGTTTTTT

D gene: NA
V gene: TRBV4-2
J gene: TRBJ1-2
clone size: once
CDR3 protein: CASSQGWQYGYTF
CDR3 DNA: TGTGCCAGCAGCCAAGGGTGGCAGTATGGCTACACCTTC

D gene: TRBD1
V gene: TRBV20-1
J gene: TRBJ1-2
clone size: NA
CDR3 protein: CSARTGKGYTF
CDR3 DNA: TGCAGTGCTAGGACAGGGAAGGGCTACACCTTC

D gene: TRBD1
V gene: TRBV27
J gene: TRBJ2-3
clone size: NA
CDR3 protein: CASSLSMDRGTDTQYF
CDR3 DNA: TGTGCCAGCAGTTTATCGATGGACAGGGGTACAGATACGCAGTATTTT

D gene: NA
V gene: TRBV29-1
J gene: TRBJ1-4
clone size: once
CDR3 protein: CSVLVAEINEKLFF
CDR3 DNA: TGCAGCGTCCTGGTGGCAGAGATTAATGAAAAACTGTTTTTT

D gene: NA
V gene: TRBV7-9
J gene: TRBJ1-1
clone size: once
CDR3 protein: CASSLTVTANTEAFF
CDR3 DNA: TGTGCCAGCAGCTTAACCGTTACAGCGAACACTGAAGCTTTCTTT

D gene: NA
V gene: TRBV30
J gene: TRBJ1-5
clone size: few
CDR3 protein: CAWSGSHYQPQHF
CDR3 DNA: TGTGCCTGGAGTGGAAGCCATTATCAGCCCCAGCATTTT

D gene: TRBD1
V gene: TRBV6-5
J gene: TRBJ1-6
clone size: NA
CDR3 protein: CASIGQGRDNSPLHF
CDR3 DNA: TGTGCCAGCATAGGACAGGGAAGAGATAATTCACCCCTCCACTTT

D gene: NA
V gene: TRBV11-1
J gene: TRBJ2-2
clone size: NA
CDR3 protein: CASSLAEYANTGELFF
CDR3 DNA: TGTGCCAGCAGCTTAGCGGAGTATGCGAACACCGGGGAGCTGTTTTTT